This TCR beta chain is from a study of T cell responses to AZD1222 COVID-19 vaccine (dated by TCRdb to the early 2020s). Regarding the complete study: TCR sequencing covered roughly 230 trial participants: 200 to 220 given two doses of AZD1222 and approximately 26 given two doses of MenACWY control vaccine. Trial participants were enrolled into age subgroups of 18-55, 56-69 and 70-plus years, which contained about 150, 28 and 57 TCR-sequenced participants, respectively. The paper as a whole reports these results and caveats: Participants were mostly white British and included more females than males, and it was suggested by the authors that clonal diversity may have been underestimated. In the small 56-69-year group, the increase in depth fell short of significance, most likely because of low power. Because no samples from the day 14 peak response were available, repertoires could be characterized only after the peak T cell response. The whole spike protein was spanned by vaccine-associated CD4 TCRs, and dominant responses were seen in regions 160-218 and 743-854. Conclusions about previously exposed vaccinees are limited because only five to seven AZD1222 recipients were SARS-CoV-2 seropositive at baseline. Nearly half of unique spike-specific TCRs reportedly recognized epitopes outside regions mutated in the B.1.351 and B.1.1.7 variants. A significant rise in spike-specific TCR breadth and depth was observed after two AZD1222 doses relative to day 0 and relative to MenACWY recipients.

This specimen's time point label, per the study, means: about 28 days (+/-7) after the second vaccine dose. According to the study, the label for this sample's treatment or condition signals: meningococcal conjugate vaccine given as trial control. Vaccinee samples were obtained from the UK trials COV001 and COV002, which included a single-blind randomized controlled phase 2/3 trial of AZD1222 (ChAdOx1 nCoV-19) in healthy adults. For TCRbeta chain sequencing, PBMC samples from trial participants were taken at day 0 and at day 28 after the second dose. Concerning this clone itself: Its antigen is still unknown. No much larger clone is present one base from it, and per-base qualities are unavailable.

The CDR3 regions of human TCRbeta chains were subjected to immunosequencing. From the authors' description of their analysis: Repertoire TCRs were checked for matches against a reference library of SARS-CoV-2-specific TCRs that had been generated using the MIRA antigen-specificity platform. Breadth was defined as the fraction of unique TCRs that were SARS-CoV-2-associated, and depth was defined as the fraction of total T cells that were SARS-CoV-2-associated. Using the MIRA data, each spike-specific TCR was mapped to the spike region that the TCR reacts to and placed in a CD4 or CD8 class. Log10-transformed breadth and depth values were compared by one-way ANOVA with Sidak's multiple comparisons tests. Held by TCRdb, this immuneACCESS table contains in-frame sequences only and omits some clones. Under half of the omission traces to an unresolved V gene where checked; the cause of the rest is unknown. Clone size and V and J calls were adopted from that table, with D and trimming inferred from the DNA. Present in this sample are over 100,000 clones, roughly 86% of which were seen just once. Less than 4% of the sample is held by the ten biggest clonotypes.

Inclusive of the bounding cysteine and phenylalanine, the CDR3 is 15 residues long. Only CDR3 DNA is held: 45 bases, read in frame from base 1. The germline V and J ends show losses of 10 bases and 2 bases respectively, and no gene match explains 11 bases of the junction. CDR1 and CDR2 are read off the germline V gene as SGHVS and FNYEAQ. The starting material was peripheral blood, obtained 28 days after the second dose of the MenACWY control vaccine. The TCR originated in an adult who received the MenACWY meningococcal vaccine as a control. The rearrangement combines TRBV7-6 with TRBJ2-3; 8 bases in the junction line up with TRBD2. The CDR3 has the sequence CATSVGGGHTDTQYF. DNA sequence: TGTGCCACCTCAGTGGGCGGGGGGCACACAGATACGCAGTATTTT.